This passage covers 5 T cell receptor beta chains from one sample sequenced in a study of OX40 agonist ivuxolimab in advanced cancers. The repertoire was sequenced with immunoSEQ multiplex PCR; TCRdb's copy has only in-frame clones and lacks some. Among tens of thousands of clones listed, roughly 83% were seen once. The material sequenced was CD4+ or CD8+ T cells sorted from blood, taken in a trial of the OX40 agonist ivuxolimab. Receptors originate from an adult with an advanced solid tumor such as melanoma, head and neck, liver or kidney cancer.

A few counts support this clone. Distinct nucleotide sequences in the sample also encode this CDR3. The chain is built from TRBV27 and TRBJ1-1, with TRBD1 identical over 7 bases. The CDR3 extends over 14 amino acids. In germline, CDR1 is MNHEY, CDR2 SMNVEV (reference sequence). V trimming: 5 bases; J trimming: 4 bases; junction bases outside the gene matches: 7. CDR3 loop: CASSLQGGGTEAFF. The CDR3 nucleotides read TGTGCCAGCAGTCTTCAGGGGGGTGGCACTGAAGCTTTCTTT.

CDR3 region: CASGPWVSRWTYEQFF. CDR3 DNA: TGTGCCAGCGGACCTTGGGTCTCCCGGTGGACTTATGAGCAGTTCTTC. The V gene is TRBV5-8, the J gene TRBJ2-1; D is perhaps TRBD2 (5 bases). CDR1 and CDR2 (germline): SGHTS, YDEGEE. The CDR3 is 16 amino acids. Trimming cost V 7 bases and J 8 bases, with 25 bases left between them.

The V and J genes are TRBV19 and TRBJ2-1; TRBD2 matches 9 bases. The CDR3 totals 15 residues. CDR1 is LNHDA and CDR2 is SQIVND in the germline V gene (reference sequence). J was trimmed by 7 bases and V by 8 bases; bases with no gene match: 12. In nucleotides, the CDR3 is TGTGCCAGTGCGCATAGCGGGAGCGGCTGGAATGAGCAGTTCTTC. Translation gives CASAHSGSGWNEQFF. The variable domain in full, with the rest retrieved from reference TRBV19 and TRBJ2-1, is DGGITQSPKYLFRKEGQNVTLSCEQNLNHDAMYWYRQDPGQGLRLIYYSQIVNDFQKGDIAEGYSVSREKKESFPLTVTSAQKNPTAFYLCASAHSGSGWNEQFFGPGTRLTVL.

V and J are TRBV10-1 and TRBJ2-7; perhaps TRBD2 as D (6 bases). Trimming left V 6 bases short and J 0 bases short, with 18 bases between. The CDR3 loop spans 16 amino acids. The V gene's germline CDR1 is WNHNN and CDR2 SYGVQD (reference sequence). The CDR3 spells CASSPPRGTRSYEQYF. CDR3 DNA: TGCGCCAGCAGCCCCCCTCGGGGGACCCGCTCCTACGAGCAGTACTTC.

J is TRBJ1-1 and V is TRBV6-1; TRBD1 is a possible D gene (6 bases). CDR1 and CDR2 from the germline V gene are MNHNS and SASEGT. This CDR3 is 15 amino acids long. V gave up 3 bases and J gave up 0 bases, with 11 bases separating them. CDR3 sequence: CASSDSRGLNTEAFF. The CDR3 bases are TGTGCCAGCAGTGATTCACGGGGGCTGAACACTGAAGCTTTCTTT.